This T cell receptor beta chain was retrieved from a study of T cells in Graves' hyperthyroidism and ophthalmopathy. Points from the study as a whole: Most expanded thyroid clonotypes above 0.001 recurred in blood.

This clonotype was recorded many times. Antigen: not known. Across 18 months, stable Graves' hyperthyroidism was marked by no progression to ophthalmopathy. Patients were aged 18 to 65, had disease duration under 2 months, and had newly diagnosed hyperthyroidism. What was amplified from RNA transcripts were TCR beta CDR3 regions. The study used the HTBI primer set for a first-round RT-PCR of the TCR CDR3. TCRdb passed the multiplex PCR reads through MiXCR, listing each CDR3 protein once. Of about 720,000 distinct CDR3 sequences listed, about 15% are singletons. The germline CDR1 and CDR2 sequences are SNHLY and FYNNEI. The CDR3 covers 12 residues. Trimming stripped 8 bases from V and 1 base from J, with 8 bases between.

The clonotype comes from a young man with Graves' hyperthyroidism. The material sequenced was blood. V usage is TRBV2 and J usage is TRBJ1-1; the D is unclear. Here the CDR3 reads CASWTGNTEAFF. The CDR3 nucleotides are TGTGCCAGCTGGACCGGGAACACTGAAGCTTTCTTT.